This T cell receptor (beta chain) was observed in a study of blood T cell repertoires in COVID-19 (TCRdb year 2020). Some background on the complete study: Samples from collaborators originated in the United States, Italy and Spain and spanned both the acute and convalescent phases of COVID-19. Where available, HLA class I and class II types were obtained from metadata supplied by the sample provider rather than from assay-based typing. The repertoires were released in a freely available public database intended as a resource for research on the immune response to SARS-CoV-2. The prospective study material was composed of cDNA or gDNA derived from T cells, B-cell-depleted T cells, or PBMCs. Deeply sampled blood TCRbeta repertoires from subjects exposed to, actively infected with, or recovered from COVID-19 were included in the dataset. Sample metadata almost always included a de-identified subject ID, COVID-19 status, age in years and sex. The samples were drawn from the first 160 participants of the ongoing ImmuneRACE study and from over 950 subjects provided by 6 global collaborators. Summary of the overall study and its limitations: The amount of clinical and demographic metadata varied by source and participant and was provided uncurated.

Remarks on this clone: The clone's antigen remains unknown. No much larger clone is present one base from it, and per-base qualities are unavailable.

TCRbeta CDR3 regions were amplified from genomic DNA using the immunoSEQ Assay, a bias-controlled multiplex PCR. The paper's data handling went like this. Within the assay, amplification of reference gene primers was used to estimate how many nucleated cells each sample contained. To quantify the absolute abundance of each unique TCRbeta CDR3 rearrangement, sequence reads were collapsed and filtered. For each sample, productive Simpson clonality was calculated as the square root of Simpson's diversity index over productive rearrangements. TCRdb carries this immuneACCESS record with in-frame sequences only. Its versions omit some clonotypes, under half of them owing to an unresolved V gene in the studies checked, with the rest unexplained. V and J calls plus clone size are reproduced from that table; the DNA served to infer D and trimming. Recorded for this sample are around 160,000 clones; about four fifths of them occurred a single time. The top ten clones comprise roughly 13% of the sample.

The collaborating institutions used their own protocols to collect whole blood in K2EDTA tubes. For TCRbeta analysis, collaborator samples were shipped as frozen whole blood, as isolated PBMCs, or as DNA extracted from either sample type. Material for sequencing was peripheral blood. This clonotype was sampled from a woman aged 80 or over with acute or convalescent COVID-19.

The nucleotides read TGTGCCAGCAGCTGGACAGAAGGGAACACTGAAGCTTTCTTT. Its translation reads: CASSWTEGNTEAFF. The sequence joins TRBV27 to TRBJ1-1; the D gene is possibly TRBD1, with 6 bases matching. The germline V gene (reference sequence) specifies MNHEY as CDR1 and SMNVEV as CDR2. The CDR3 has 14 amino acids, counting the end cysteine and phenylalanine. Only the CDR3 portion is preserved as DNA: 42 bases, with reading frame beginning at the first base. Cut back by 6 bases and 1 base, the V and J ends lie 12 bases apart.